This T cell receptor beta chain was captured in a study of lymphopenia after photon versus proton radiotherapy. TCRdb keeps only in-frame clones here, not all; method: immunoSEQ multiplex PCR. The sample has 25,000 to 30,000 clones; under 95% are singletons. Study results and limitations: Post-nadir diversity loss with photons came from oligoclonal expansion, particularly CD8+ Temra cells. Authors raise, but do not show, better survival with proton therapy. Under photons, naive T cells and diversity fell while effector/memory populations rose. A bigger post-nadir fall in TCR diversity correlated inversely with survival time in deceased patients.

On this clone itself: Its matching antigen is unknown.

The CDR3 covers 16 residues. V was clipped by 1 base and J by 0 bases, with 13 bases between them. Germline assignment: CDR1 SGHVS and CDR2 FNYEAQ. Sequencing was performed on peripheral blood, taken from a patient treated with photon-based radiotherapy. J is TRBJ2-7 and V is TRBV7-6; D is undetermined. This receptor was identified in a woman between 50 and 59 years old with cholangiocarcinoma. CDR3 sequence: CASSLGGQSLSYEQYF. CDR3 nucleotide sequence: TGTGCCAGCAGCTTAGGTGGGCAGAGCCTCTCCTACGAGCAGTACTTC.